The source of this T cell receptor (beta chain) is a study of sequential checkpoint blockade in melanoma. For the study at large: TCRbeta immunosequencing was performed on DNA from roughly 90 pretreatment melanoma tumor samples. After nivolumab or ipilimumab alone, about two dozen patients had week-13 rebiopsies. Notes on the study in general: Patients with week-13 increases in T-cell fraction and clonality benefited about 30 times more often. In arm A, pretreatment tumor clonality was associated with response.

Points on this clone: Its antigen is undetermined.

Treatment given: randomized to nivolumab then ipilimumab (arm A) or the reverse (arm B). The V gene end was trimmed by 2 bases and the J gene end by 5 bases; junction bases not matched to a gene: 7. The CDR3 spans 16 residues. Germline CDR1 MDHEN, CDR2 SYDVKM. The table came from immunoSEQ multiplex PCR; TCRdb's copy has only in-frame clones and leaves some out. The sample carries approximately 20,000 clones, around 70% recorded once. This receptor was taken from a human donor with melanoma. Material: tumor tissue (inferred from file names), obtained from a patient given nivolumab and ipilimumab in sequence. The genes are TRBV28 and TRBJ2-2; 8 bases are a match to TRBD2. The chain's CDR3 is CASSLTGGPFTGELFF. Written as DNA, the CDR3 is TGTGCCAGCAGTTTAACGGGAGGGCCTTTTACCGGGGAGCTGTTTTTT.